Listed below are T cell receptor beta chains from one sample, sequenced in a study of glioma-infiltrating T cells after dendritic cell vaccination. Libraries were prepared by immunoSEQ multiplex PCR; TCRdb keeps only in-frame clonotypes and omits some of them. Of roughly 60,000 clones in the sample, about 89% are singletons; the top ten hold about 9.9%. This specimen consisted of blood, obtained after dendritic cell vaccination. The receptor source for this set is a human donor with glioblastoma. Each CDR3 is given with its conserved first and last residue. Fields, in order: CDR3 protein, CDR3 DNA, J gene, D gene, V gene, clone size. The D gene is left open where the match is weak. For some rows the clone size is stated as once, few or many, or as a class when expanded; others skip it.

cdr3_aa: CASSLFRDKNSNQPQHF
cdr3_nt: TGTGCCAGCTCACTATTCCGGGACAAAAATAGCAATCAGCCCCAGCATTTT
j_call: TRBJ1-5
d_call: .
v_call: TRBV18
clone_size: .

cdr3_aa: CSVGGTGANEQYF
cdr3_nt: TGCAGCGTTGGGGGAACAGGGGCCAACGAGCAGTACTTC
j_call: TRBJ2-7
d_call: TRBD1
v_call: TRBV29-1
clone_size: .

cdr3_aa: CASSFRTGSNSPLHF
cdr3_nt: TGTGCCAGCAGCTTTCGGACAGGGTCTAATTCACCCCTCCACTTT
j_call: TRBJ1-6
d_call: TRBD1
v_call: TRBV11-2
clone_size: .

cdr3_aa: CASRRGGVSFGQPQHF
cdr3_nt: TGTGCCAGCAGAAGAGGGGGCGTGAGTTTCGGACAGCCCCAGCATTTT
j_call: TRBJ1-5
d_call: TRBD1
v_call: TRBV27
clone_size: once

cdr3_aa: CASSLDGSGANVLTF
cdr3_nt: TGTGCCAGCAGCTTGGACGGCTCTGGGGCCAACGTCCTGACTTTC
j_call: TRBJ2-6
d_call: .
v_call: TRBV5-4
clone_size: .

cdr3_aa: CASSPGQGGRLLEKLFF
cdr3_nt: TGCGCCAGCAGCCCGGGACAGGGAGGGAGACTTTTAGAAAAACTGTTTTTT
j_call: TRBJ1-4
d_call: TRBD1
v_call: TRBV5-1
clone_size: .

cdr3_aa: CSVERDRGYEQYF
cdr3_nt: TGCAGCGTTGAGCGGGACAGGGGCTACGAGCAGTACTTC
j_call: TRBJ2-7
d_call: TRBD1
v_call: TRBV29-1
clone_size: once

cdr3_aa: CASSWGLTGKDEQYF
cdr3_nt: TGCGCCAGCAGCTGGGGGCTGACAGGGAAGGACGAGCAGTACTTC
j_call: TRBJ2-7
d_call: TRBD1
v_call: TRBV5-1
clone_size: .

cdr3_aa: CASSFTSGSTDTQYF
cdr3_nt: TGTGCCAGCAGCTTCACTAGCGGGAGCACAGATACGCAGTATTTT
j_call: TRBJ2-3
d_call: TRBD2
v_call: TRBV7-2
clone_size: .

cdr3_aa: CASGLVLTVDTGELFF
cdr3_nt: TGTGCTAGTGGTTTGGTACTGACAGTAGACACCGGGGAGCTGTTTTTT
j_call: TRBJ2-2
d_call: .
v_call: TRBV12-5
clone_size: .

cdr3_aa: CASRGPRLLNTEAFF
cdr3_nt: TGTGCCAGCAGGGGCCCCCGGTTGTTGAACACTGAAGCTTTCTTT
j_call: TRBJ1-1
d_call: .
v_call: TRBV27
clone_size: .

cdr3_aa: CASSSGTSGSTDTQYF
cdr3_nt: TGCGCCAGCAGCTCGGGGACTAGCGGTAGCACAGATACGCAGTATTTT
j_call: TRBJ2-3
d_call: TRBD2
v_call: TRBV5-1
clone_size: once

cdr3_aa: CASRKNEGSGRAAYEQYF
cdr3_nt: TGTGCCAGCAGAAAAAATGAGGGTAGCGGGAGGGCCGCGTACGAGCAGTACTTC
j_call: TRBJ2-7
d_call: TRBD2
v_call: TRBV11-2
clone_size: .

cdr3_aa: CAWGRSRSGEQYF
cdr3_nt: TGTGCCTGGGGCAGGTCCAGATCAGGGGAGCAGTACTTC
j_call: TRBJ2-7
d_call: .
v_call: TRBV30
clone_size: .

cdr3_aa: CASKEGPSNQPQHF
cdr3_nt: TGTGCCAGCAAGGAGGGGCCTTCCAATCAGCCCCAGCATTTT
j_call: TRBJ1-5
d_call: .
v_call: TRBV6-5
clone_size: .

cdr3_aa: CASSLFELNYGYTF
cdr3_nt: TGTGCCAGCAGCTTGTTCGAGCTTAACTATGGCTACACCTTC
j_call: TRBJ1-2
d_call: .
v_call: TRBV5-6
clone_size: .

cdr3_aa: CASSAAGGSYNEQFF
cdr3_nt: TGTGCCAGCAGCGCAGCGGGAGGGTCCTACAATGAGCAGTTCTTC
j_call: TRBJ2-1
d_call: TRBD2
v_call: TRBV6-4
clone_size: .

cdr3_aa: CASSLDLAGLPTMNTEAFF
cdr3_nt: TGTGCCAGCAGTTTAGATTTAGCGGGGTTACCTACCATGAACACTGAAGCTTTCTTT
j_call: TRBJ1-1
d_call: .
v_call: TRBV27
clone_size: .

cdr3_aa: CASSQGVSGGGNTIYF
cdr3_nt: TGTGCCAGCAGCCAAGGGGTTTCCGGGGGAGGAAACACCATATATTTT
j_call: TRBJ1-3
d_call: .
v_call: TRBV4-2
clone_size: .